The sample holds one count of the clone carrying this T cell receptor beta chain. Per the original methods: Counts of nucleated cells, estimated from reference gene primer amplification, were obtained. Sequenced by immunoSEQ multiplex PCR; TCRdb stores in-frame clones only, minus some. The V and J calls and the clone size are those of that table, but D and trimming were determined from the DNA. The table has about 260,000 clones, roughly 80% seen once; the top ten hold under 5.5%. The data were obtained in a study of blood T cell repertoires in COVID-19. Whole-study context: Samples representing acute and convalescent COVID-19 were sourced from the United States, Italy and Spain.

This CDR3 contains 15 residues. V was pared by 10 bases and J by 1 base, with 11 bases of the junction left unmatched. Germline CDR1 PRHDT, CDR2 FYEKMQ (reference sequence). This chain joins TRBV13 and TRBJ1-1; 8 positions agree with TRBD1. The TCR originated in a man aged 55 to 70 with acute or convalescent COVID-19. The material sequenced was peripheral blood. CDR3 in amino acids: CATTGRTGRNTEAFF. DNA of the CDR3: TGTGCCACGACTGGAAGGACAGGGCGGAACACTGAAGCTTTCTTT.